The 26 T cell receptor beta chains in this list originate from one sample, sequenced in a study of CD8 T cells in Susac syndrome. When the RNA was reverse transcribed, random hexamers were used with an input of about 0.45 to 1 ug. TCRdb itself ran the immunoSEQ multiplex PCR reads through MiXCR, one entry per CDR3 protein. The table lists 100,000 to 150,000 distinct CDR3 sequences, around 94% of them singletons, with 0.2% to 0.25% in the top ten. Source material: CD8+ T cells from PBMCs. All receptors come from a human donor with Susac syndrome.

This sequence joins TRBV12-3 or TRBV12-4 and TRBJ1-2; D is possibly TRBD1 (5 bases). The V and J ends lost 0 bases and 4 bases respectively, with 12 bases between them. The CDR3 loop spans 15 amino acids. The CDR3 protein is CASSLAGTSPYGYTF. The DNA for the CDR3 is TGTGCCAGCAGTTTAGCGGGGACGAGCCCCTATGGCTACACCTTC.

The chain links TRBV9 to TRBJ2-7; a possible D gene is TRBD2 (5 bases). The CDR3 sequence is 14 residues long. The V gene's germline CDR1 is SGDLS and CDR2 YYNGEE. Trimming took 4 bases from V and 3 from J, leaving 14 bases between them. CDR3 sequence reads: CASSPGDPFYEQYF. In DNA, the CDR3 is TGTGCCAGCAGCCCCGGGGATCCCTTCTACGAGCAGTACTTC.

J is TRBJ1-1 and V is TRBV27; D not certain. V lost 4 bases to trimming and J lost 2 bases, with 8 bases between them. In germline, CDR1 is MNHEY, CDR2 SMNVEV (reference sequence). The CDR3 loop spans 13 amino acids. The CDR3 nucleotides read TGTGCCAGCAGTTCCGGGATTAACACTGAAGCTTTCTTT. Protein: CASSSGINTEAFF.

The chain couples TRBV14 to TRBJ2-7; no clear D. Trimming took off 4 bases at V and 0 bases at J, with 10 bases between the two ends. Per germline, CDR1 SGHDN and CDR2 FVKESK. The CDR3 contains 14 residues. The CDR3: CASSLAQHSYEQYF. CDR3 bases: TGTGCCAGCAGCCTTGCCCAACACTCCTACGAGCAGTACTTC. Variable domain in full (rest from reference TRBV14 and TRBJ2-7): EAGVTQFPSHSVIEKGQTVTLRCDPISGHDNLYWYRRVMGKEIKFLLHFVKESKQDESGMPNNRFLAERTGGTYSTLKVQPAELEDSGVYFCASSLAQHSYEQYFGPGTRLTVT.

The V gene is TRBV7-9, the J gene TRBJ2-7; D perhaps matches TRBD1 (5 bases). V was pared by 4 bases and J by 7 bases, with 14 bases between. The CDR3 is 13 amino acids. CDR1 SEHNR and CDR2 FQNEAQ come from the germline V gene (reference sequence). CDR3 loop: CASSYQGPTEQYF. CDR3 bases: TGTGCCAGCAGCTATCAGGGTCCTACGGAGCAGTACTTC. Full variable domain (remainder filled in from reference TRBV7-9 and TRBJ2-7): DTGVSQNPRHKITKRGQNVTFRCDPISEHNRLYWYRQTLGQGPEFLTYFQNEAQLEKSRLLSDRFSAERPKGSFSTLEIQRTEQGDSAMYLCASSYQGPTEQYFGPGTRLTVT.

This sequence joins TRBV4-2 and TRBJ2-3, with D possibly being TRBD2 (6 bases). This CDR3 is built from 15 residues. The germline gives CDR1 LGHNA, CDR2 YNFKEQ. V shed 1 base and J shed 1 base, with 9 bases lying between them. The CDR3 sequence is CASSQAGDRTDTQYF. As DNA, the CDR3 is TGTGCCAGCAGCCAAGCGGGGGACCGCACAGATACGCAGTATTTT.

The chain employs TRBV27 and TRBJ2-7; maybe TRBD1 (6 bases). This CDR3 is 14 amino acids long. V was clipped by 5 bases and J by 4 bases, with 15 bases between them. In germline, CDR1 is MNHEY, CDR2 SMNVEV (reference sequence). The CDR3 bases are TGTGCCAGCAGTCTACACTCAGGACAGTACGAGCAGTACTTC. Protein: CASSLHSGQYEQYF.

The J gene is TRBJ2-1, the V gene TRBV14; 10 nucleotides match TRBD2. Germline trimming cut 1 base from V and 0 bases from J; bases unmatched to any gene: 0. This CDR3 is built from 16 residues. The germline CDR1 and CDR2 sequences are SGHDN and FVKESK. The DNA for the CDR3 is TGTGCCAGCAGCCAAGCTAGCGGGAGCTCCTACAATGAGCAGTTCTTC. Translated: CASSQASGSSYNEQFF.

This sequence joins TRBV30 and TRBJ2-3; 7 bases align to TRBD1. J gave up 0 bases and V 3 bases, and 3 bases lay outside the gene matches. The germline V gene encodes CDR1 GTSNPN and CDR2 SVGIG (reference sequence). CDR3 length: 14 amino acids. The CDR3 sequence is CAWRRTGSTDTQYF. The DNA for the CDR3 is TGTGCCTGGAGACGGACAGGCAGCACAGATACGCAGTATTTT.

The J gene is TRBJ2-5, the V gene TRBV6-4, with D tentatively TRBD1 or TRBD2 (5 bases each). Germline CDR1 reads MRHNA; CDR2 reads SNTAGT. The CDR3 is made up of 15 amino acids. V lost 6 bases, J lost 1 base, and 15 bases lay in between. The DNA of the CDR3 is TGTGCCAGCAGCCCGGAGGCAGGGCGCCAAGAGACCCAGTACTTC. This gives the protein CASSPEAGRQETQYF.

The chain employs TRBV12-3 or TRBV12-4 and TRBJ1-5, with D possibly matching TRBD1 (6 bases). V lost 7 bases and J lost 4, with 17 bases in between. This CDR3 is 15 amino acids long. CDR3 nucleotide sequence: TGTGCCAGCAAGGAACGAGGGGGGCGAAATCAGCCCCAGCATTTT. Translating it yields CASKERGGRNQPQHF.

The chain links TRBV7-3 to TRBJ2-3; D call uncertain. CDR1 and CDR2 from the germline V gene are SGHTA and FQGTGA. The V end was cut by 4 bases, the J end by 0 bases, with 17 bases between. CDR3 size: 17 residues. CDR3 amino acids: CASSSMRTDTSTDTQYF. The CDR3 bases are TGTGCCAGCAGCTCCATGCGAACAGACACTAGCACAGATACGCAGTATTTT.

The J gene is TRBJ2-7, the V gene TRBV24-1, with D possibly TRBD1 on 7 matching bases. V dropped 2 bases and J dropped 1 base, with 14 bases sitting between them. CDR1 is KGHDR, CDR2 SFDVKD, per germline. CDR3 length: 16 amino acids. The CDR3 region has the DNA TGTGCCACCAGTGATTCCTCGACAGGGACTTCCTACGAGCAGTACTTC. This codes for CATSDSSTGTSYEQYF.

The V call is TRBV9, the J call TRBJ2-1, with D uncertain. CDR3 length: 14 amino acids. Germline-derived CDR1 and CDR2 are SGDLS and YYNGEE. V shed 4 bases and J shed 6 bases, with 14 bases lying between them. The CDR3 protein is CASSPTAVRNEQFF. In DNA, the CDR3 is TGTGCCAGCAGCCCCACGGCCGTGCGCAATGAGCAGTTCTTC. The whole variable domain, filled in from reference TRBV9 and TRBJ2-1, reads DSGVTQTPKHLITATGQRVTLRCSPRSGDLSVYWYQQSLDQGLQFLIQYYNGEERAKGNILERFSAQQFPDLHSELNLSSLELGDSALYFCASSPTAVRNEQFFGPGTRLTVL.

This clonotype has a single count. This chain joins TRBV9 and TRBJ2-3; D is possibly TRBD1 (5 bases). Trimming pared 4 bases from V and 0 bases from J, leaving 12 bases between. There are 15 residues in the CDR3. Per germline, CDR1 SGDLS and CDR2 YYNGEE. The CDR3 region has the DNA TGTGCCAGCAGCCCCTGGGGCAGAAGCACAGATACGCAGTATTTT. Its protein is CASSPWGRSTDTQYF. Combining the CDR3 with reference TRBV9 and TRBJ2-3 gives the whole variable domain DSGVTQTPKHLITATGQRVTLRCSPRSGDLSVYWYQQSLDQGLQFLIQYYNGEERAKGNILERFSAQQFPDLHSELNLSSLELGDSALYFCASSPWGRSTDTQYFGPGTRLTVL.

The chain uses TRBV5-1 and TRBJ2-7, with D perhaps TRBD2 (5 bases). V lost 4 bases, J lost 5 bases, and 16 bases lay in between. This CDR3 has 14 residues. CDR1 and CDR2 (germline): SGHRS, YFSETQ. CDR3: CASSPGRVIDEQYF. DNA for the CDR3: TGCGCCAGCAGCCCCGGGCGGGTCATAGACGAGCAGTACTTC.

In DNA, the CDR3 is TGTGCCAGCAGCGCAGATTTGGGACAGGCCTACGACGATGGCTACACCTTC. Its translation: CASSADLGQAYDDGYTF. The V gene is TRBV9, the J gene TRBJ1-2; TRBD1 matches at 8 bases. Germline V gene sequence: CDR1 SGDLS, CDR2 YYNGEE. The CDR3 contains 17 residues. J was trimmed by 6 bases and V by 3 bases; bases with no gene match: 16. Complete variable domain (other parts from reference TRBV9 and TRBJ1-2): DSGVTQTPKHLITATGQRVTLRCSPRSGDLSVYWYQQSLDQGLQFLIQYYNGEERAKGNILERFSAQQFPDLHSELNLSSLELGDSALYFCASSADLGQAYDDGYTFGSGTRLTVV.

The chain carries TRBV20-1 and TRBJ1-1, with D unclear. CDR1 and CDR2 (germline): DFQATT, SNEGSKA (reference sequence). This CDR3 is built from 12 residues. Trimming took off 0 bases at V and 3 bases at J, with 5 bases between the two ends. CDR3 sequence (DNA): TGCAGTGCTAGAGAACTAGACACTGAAGCTTTCTTT. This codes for CSARELDTEAFF.

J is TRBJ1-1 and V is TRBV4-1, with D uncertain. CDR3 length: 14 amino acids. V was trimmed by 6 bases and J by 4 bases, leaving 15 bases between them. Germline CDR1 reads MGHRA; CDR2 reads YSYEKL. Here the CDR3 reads CASSLSQSPTEAFF. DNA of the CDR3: TGCGCCAGCAGTTTGTCACAAAGTCCCACTGAAGCTTTCTTT.

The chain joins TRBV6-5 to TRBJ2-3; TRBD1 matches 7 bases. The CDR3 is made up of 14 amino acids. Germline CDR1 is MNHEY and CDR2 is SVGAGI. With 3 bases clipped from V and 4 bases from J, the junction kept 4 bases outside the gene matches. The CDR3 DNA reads TGTGCCAGCAGTTATTCGACAGGGCCAGATACGCAGTATTTT. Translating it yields CASSYSTGPDTQYF.

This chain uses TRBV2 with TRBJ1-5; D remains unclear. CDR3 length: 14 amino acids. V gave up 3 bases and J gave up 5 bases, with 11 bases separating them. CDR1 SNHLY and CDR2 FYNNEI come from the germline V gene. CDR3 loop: CASSDPSAYQPQHF. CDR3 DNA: TGTGCCAGCAGTGACCCTTCGGCTTATCAGCCCCAGCATTTT.

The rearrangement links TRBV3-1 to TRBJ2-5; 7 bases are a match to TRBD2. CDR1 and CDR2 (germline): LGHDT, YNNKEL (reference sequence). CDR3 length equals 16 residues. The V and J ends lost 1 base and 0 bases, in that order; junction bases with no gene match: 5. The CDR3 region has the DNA TGTGCCAGCAGCCAAGGGGCTAGCGGAGACCAAGAGACCCAGTACTTC. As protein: CASSQGASGDQETQYF.

CDR3 coding DNA: TGTGCCAGCAGCACCAGGGACGTGGATACGCAGTATTTT. Protein product: CASSTRDVDTQYF. The chain employs TRBV9 and TRBJ2-3; D could derive from TRBD1 or TRBD2 (5 bases each). Germline values: CDR1 SGDLS, CDR2 YYNGEE. The germline V and J ends were trimmed by 4 bases and 6 bases, with 12 bases remaining between them. There are 13 residues in the CDR3.

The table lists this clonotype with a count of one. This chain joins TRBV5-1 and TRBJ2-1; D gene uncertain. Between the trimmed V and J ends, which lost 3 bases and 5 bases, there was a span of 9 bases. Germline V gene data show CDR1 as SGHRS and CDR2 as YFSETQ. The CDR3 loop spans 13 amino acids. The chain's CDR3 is CASSSASNNEQFF. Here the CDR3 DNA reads TGCGCCAGCAGCTCAGCCTCTAACAATGAGCAGTTCTTC.

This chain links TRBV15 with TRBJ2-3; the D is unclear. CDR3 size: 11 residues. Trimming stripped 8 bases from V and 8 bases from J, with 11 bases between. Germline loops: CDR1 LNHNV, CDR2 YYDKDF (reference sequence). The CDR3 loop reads CATLSVGTQYF. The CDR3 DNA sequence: TGTGCCACCTTGTCCGTTGGTACGCAGTATTTT.

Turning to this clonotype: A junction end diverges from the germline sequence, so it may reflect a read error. This CDR3 reads CASSQDWAKGHNEQFF. The CDR3 DNA is TGCGCCAGCAGCCAAGATTGGGCCAAGGGTCACAATGAGCAGTTCTTC. V is TRBV7-9 and J is TRBJ2-1; no firm D call. CDR3 size: 16 residues. Germline V gene data show CDR1 as SEHNR and CDR2 as FQNEAQ (reference sequence). The variable domain in full, with the rest retrieved from reference TRBV7-9 and TRBJ2-1, is DTGVSQNPRHKITKRGQNVTFRCDPISEHNRLYWYRQTLGQGPEFLTYFQNEAQLEKSRLLSDRFSAERPKGSFSTLEIQRTEQGDSAMYLCASSQDWAKGHNEQFFGPGTRLTVL.